The rows below give T cell receptor beta chains drawn from one sample of a study of Ad26.COV2.S vaccination and SARS-CoV-2 variants. The protocol was immunoSEQ multiplex PCR, while the TCRdb copy is restricted to in-frame clones and leaves out a portion. The data hold more than 300,000 clones, with about 89% observed a single time. Here the sequenced sample was peripheral blood, taken in a trial of Ad26.COV2.S vaccine versus placebo. The receptors shown here come from a person aged 18 to 65 who received the Ad26.COV2.S COVID-19 vaccine or a placebo. CDR3s include the opening cysteine and the closing phenylalanine or tryptophan. A D gene is named only where the DNA matches it firmly. A clone size is listed for some rows: how often the clone was seen (once, few, many), or a class if it is expanded.

CDR3 DNA	CDR3 protein	V gene	D gene	clone size	J gene
TGTGCCAGCAGTACCCCGACAGGGGCCCCACTAAACACCGGGGAGCTGTTTTTT	CASSTPTGAPLNTGELFF	TRBV28	TRBD1	many	TRBJ2-2
TGTGCCAGCAGCAGTCACAGAGATGACGGGGAGACCCAGTACTTC	CASSSHRDDGETQYF	TRBV14	-	-	TRBJ2-5
TGTGCCAGCTCACCGGGACTAGCGGGGAGCTCCTACAATGAGCAGTTCTTC	CASSPGLAGSSYNEQFF	TRBV18	TRBD2	-	TRBJ2-1
TGTGCCAGCAGCCTAGCGGGGGGCCGCGACGAGCAGTACTTC	CASSLAGGRDEQYF	TRBV21-1	-	-	TRBJ2-7
TGTGCCAGCAGTTTATCTTGGGACGGGGAGAATTCACCCCTCCACTTT	CASSLSWDGENSPLHF	TRBV27	-	-	TRBJ1-6
TGTGCCAGTGGGACTCCCACCTACGAGCAGTACTTC	CASGTPTYEQYF	TRBV28	-	-	TRBJ2-7
TGTGCCAGCAGTTCAGAAGGCAATCAGCCCCAGCATTTT	CASSSEGNQPQHF	TRBV27	-	-	TRBJ1-5
TGTGCCAGCAGCCCAGAGTGGGACAGCCAACAGTTCTTC	CASSPEWDSQQFF	TRBV7-2	TRBD1	-	TRBJ2-1
TGTGCCAGTAGTATGCTCGCCTTGACTTCCGGGTTGGTGGCCAGGGACAGCAATCAGCCCCAGCATTTT	CASSMLALTSGLVARDSNQPQHF	TRBV19	-	once	TRBJ1-5
TGTGCCAGCAGTTGGACTGGGAACACTGAAGCTTTCTTT	CASSWTGNTEAFF	TRBV12-3/TRBV12-4	-	-	TRBJ1-1
TGTGCCAGCAGCTTATACCCCGAGGGTGAACTGAACACTGAAGCTTTCTTT	CASSLYPEGELNTEAFF	TRBV7-3	-	-	TRBJ1-1
TGTGCCAGCAGTTACGAAAAGGGCAGGAACACTGAAGCTTTCTTT	CASSYEKGRNTEAFF	TRBV6-5	-	-	TRBJ1-1
TGTGCCAGCTCACCGAGAACGTCGGCCAAAAACATTCAGTACTTC	CASSPRTSAKNIQYF	TRBV18	-	once	TRBJ2-4
TGTGCCAGCAGCCTCCCTCTGGGCGCAGATACGCAGTATTTT	CASSLPLGADTQYF	TRBV5-6	-	few	TRBJ2-3
TGTGCCAGCAGCGTAGGGGGCGGGCTAGCCTACGAGCAGTACTTC	CASSVGGGLAYEQYF	TRBV9	-	-	TRBJ2-7
TGTGCCAGCAGCCAAGATCTAATGGGGAGCTCCTACGAGCAGTACTTC	CASSQDLMGSSYEQYF	TRBV4-2	-	-	TRBJ2-7
TGTGCCAGCAGCCGGTCAGATGAAGCTTTCTTT	CASSRSDEAFF	TRBV6-5	-	few	TRBJ1-1
TGTGCCAGCAGCTCCAGGAGGACAGGGACGTACGAGCAGTACTTC	CASSSRRTGTYEQYF	TRBV7-2	TRBD1	-	TRBJ2-7
TGTGCCAGCAGCCTCTTGGGGGGCAATCAGCCCCAGCATTTT	CASSLLGGNQPQHF	TRBV7-8	-	few	TRBJ1-5
TGTGCCAGCAGCCGCCTAGGGACCTCCGGGGAGACCCAGTACTTC	CASSRLGTSGETQYF	TRBV25-1	-	-	TRBJ2-5
TGCGCCAGCAGATCCGGGGAGACCCAGTACTTC	CASRSGETQYF	TRBV5-1	-	-	TRBJ2-5
TGTGCCAGCAGTGACAGGTCCTCTGGGGCCAACGTCCTGACTTTC	CASSDRSSGANVLTF	TRBV6-4	-	-	TRBJ2-6